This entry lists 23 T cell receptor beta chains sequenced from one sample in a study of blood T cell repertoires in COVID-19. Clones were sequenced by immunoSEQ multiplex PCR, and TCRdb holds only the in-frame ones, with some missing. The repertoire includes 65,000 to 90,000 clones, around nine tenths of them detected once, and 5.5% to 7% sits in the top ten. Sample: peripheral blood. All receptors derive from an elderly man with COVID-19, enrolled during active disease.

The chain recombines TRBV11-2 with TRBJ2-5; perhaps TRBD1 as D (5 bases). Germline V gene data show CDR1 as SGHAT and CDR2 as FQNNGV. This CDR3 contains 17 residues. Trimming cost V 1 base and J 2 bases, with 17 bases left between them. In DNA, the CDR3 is TGTGCCAGCAGCTTAGGCGTCGCAAGGGGTAGACAAGAGACCCAGTACTTC. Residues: CASSLGVARGRQETQYF.

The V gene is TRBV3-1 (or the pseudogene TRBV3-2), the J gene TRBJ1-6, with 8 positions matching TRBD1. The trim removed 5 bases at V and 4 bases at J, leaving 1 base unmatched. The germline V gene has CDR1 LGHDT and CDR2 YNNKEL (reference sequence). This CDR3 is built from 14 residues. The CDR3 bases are TGTGCCAGCAGCTGGACAGGGTATAATTCACCCCTCCACTTT. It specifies CASSWTGYNSPLHF.

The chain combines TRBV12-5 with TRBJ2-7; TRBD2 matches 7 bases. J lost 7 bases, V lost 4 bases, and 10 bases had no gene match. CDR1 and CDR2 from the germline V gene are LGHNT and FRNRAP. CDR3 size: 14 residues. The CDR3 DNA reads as TGTGCTAGTGGTTCAGGCCTTCCGGGGGGAGAGCAGTACTTC. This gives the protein CASGSGLPGGEQYF.

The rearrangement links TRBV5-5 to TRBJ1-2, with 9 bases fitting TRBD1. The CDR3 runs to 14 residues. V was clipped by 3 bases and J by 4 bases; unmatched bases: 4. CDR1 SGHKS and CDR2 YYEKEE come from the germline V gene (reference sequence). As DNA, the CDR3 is TGTGCCAGCAGCTCGACAGGGGGACGCTATGGCTACACCTTC. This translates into CASSSTGGRYGYTF.

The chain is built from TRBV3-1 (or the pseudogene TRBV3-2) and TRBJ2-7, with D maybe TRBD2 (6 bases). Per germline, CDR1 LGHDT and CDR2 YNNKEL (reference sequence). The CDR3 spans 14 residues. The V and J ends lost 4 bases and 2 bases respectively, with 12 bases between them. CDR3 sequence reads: CASSLRGIPYEQYF. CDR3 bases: TGTGCCAGCAGCCTACGGGGGATTCCCTACGAGCAGTACTTC.

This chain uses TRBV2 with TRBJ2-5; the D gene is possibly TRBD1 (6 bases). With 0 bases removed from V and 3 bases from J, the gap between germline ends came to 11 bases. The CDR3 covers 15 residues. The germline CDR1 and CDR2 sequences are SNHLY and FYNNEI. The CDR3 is CASSEALQGKETQYF. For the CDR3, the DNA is TGTGCCAGCAGTGAAGCGCTTCAGGGGAAAGAGACCCAGTACTTC.

The CDR3 region is CASSAMSQPQHF. As DNA, the CDR3 is TGTGCCAGTAGTGCCATGAGTCAGCCCCAGCATTTT. The J gene is TRBJ1-5, the V gene TRBV19, with unresolved D. Trimming removed 5 bases at V and 6 bases at J, with 8 bases between. This CDR3 is 12 amino acids long. The germline CDR1 and CDR2 sequences are LNHDA and SQIVND (reference sequence).

CDR3 amino acids: CASSQVGNSPLHF. CDR3 bases: TGTGCCAGCAGCCAAGTCGGTAATTCACCCCTCCACTTT. The genes are TRBV3-1 (or the pseudogene TRBV3-2) and TRBJ1-6; D remains ambiguous. With 1 base removed from V and 6 bases from J, the gap between germline ends came to 4 bases. The CDR3 is 13 residues long. Germline values: CDR1 LGHDT, CDR2 YNNKEL (reference sequence).

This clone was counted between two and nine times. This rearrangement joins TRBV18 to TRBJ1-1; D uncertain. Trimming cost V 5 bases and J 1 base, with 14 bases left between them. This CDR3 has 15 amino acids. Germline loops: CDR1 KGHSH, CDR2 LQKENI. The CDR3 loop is CASSTQSRGNTEAFF. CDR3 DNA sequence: TGTGCCAGCTCAACGCAAAGCCGGGGGAACACTGAAGCTTTCTTT. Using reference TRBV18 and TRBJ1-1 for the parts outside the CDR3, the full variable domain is NAGVMQNPRHLVRRRGQEARLRCSPMKGHSHVYWYRQLPEEGLKFMVYLQKENIIDESGMPKERFSAEFPKEGPSILRIQQVVRGDSAAYFCASSTQSRGNTEAFFGQGTRLTVV.

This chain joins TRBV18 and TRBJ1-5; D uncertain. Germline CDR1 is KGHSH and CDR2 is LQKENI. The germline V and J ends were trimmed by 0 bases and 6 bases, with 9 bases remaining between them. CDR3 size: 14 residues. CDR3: CASSPPGKGQPQHF. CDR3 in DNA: TGTGCCAGCTCACCACCCGGGAAGGGTCAGCCCCAGCATTTT.

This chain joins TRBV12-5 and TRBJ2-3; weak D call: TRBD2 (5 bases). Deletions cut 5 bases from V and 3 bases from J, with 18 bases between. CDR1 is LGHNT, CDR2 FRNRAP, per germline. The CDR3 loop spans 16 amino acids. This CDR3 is CASGPGGSPRTDTQYF. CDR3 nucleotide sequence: TGTGCTAGTGGTCCTGGAGGTAGCCCCCGGACAGATACGCAGTATTTT.

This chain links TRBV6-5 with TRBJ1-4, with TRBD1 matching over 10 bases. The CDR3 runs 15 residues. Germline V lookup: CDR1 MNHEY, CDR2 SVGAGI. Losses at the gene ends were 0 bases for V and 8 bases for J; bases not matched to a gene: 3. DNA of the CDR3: TGTGCCAGCAGTTACTCCGGGACAGGGGACGAAAAACTGTTTTTT. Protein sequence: CASSYSGTGDEKLFF.

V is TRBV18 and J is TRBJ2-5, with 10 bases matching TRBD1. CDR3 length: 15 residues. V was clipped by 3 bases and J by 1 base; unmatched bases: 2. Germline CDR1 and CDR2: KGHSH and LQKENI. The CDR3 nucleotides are TGTGCCAGCTCACCTGGGACAGGGGCCCAAGAGACCCAGTACTTC. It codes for CASSPGTGAQETQYF.

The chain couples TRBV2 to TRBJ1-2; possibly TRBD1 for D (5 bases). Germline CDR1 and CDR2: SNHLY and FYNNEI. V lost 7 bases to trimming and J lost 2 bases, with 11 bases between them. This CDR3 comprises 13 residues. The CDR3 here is CASNRDLNYGYTF. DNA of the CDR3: TGTGCCAGCAATCGGGACTTAAACTATGGCTACACCTTC.

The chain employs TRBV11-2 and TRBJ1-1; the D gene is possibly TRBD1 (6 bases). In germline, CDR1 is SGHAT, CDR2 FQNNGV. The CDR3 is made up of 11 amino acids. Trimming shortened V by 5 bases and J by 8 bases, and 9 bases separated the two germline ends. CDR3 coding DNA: TGTGCCAGCAGCCACGGGACAGAAGCTTTCTTT. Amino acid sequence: CASSHGTEAFF.

CDR3 residues: CASSLGDRGRWVMNTEAFF. The CDR3 DNA reads TGTGCCAGCAGCTTAGGTGACAGGGGGCGTTGGGTCATGAACACTGAAGCTTTCTTT. V and J are TRBV7-4 and TRBJ1-1, with 10 bases that match TRBD1. J lost 0 bases, V lost 1 base, and 11 bases had no gene match. This CDR3 has 19 residues. Germline CDR1 is SGHVT and CDR2 is SQSDAQ.

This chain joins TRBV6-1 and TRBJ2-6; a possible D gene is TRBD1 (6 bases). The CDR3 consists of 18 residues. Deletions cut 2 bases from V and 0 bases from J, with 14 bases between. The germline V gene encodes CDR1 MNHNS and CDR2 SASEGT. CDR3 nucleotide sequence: TGTGCCAGCAGTGAAAGTGTGCAGGGACACTCTGGGGCCAACGTCCTGACTTTC. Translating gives CASSESVQGHSGANVLTF.

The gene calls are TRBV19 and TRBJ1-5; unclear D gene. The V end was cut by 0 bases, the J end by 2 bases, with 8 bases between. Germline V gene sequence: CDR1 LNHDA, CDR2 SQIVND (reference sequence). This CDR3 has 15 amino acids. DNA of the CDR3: TGTGCCAGTAGTATAGACGGAGGCGGCAATCAGCCCCAGCATTTT. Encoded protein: CASSIDGGGNQPQHF.

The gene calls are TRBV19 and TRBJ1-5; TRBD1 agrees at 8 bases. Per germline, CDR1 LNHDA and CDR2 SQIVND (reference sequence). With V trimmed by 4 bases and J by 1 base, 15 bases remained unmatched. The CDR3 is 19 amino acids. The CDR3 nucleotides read TGTGCCAGTAGTAGAGAACCCGGGACAGGTCGTTGGAGCAATCAGCCCCAGCATTTT. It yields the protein CASSREPGTGRWSNQPQHF.

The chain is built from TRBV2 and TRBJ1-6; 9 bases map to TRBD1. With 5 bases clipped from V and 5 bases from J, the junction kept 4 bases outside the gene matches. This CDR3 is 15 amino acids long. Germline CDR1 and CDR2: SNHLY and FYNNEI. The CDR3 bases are TGTGCCAGCAGTCCACAGGGGGCTGATAATTCACCCCTCCACTTT. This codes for CASSPQGADNSPLHF.

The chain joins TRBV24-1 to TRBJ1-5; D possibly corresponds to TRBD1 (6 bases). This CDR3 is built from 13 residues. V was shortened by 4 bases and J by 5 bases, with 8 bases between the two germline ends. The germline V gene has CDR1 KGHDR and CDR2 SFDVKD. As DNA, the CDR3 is TGTGCCACCAGTGACCGGACAGATCAGCCCCAGCATTTT. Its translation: CATSDRTDQPQHF.

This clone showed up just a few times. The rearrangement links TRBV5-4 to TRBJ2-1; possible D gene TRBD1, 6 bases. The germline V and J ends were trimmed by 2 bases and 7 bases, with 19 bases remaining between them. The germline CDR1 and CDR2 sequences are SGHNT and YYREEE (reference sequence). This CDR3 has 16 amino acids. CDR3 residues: CASSFRQVRLRNEQFF. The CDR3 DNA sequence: TGTGCCAGCAGCTTCCGACAGGTGAGGCTAAGGAATGAGCAGTTCTTC.

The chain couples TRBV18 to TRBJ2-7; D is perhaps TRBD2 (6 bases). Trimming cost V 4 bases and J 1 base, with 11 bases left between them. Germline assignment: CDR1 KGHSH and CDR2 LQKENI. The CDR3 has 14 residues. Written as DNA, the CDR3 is TGTGCCAGCTCACTCATAGGGACTTCCTACGAGCAGTACTTC. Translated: CASSLIGTSYEQYF.